This T cell receptor (beta chain) was profiled in a study of blood T cells in healthy people across ages. The germline CDR1 and CDR2 sequences are MNHNY and SVGAGI (reference sequence). The CDR3 contains 14 residues. This clonotype has just a few counts. An end of the junction differs from the germline gene, which may be a read error. Primers used in a second PCR of roughly 7 to 11 cycles were a sample-barcoded 5' primer and a J-beta primer mix. MiXCR, applied by TCRdb to the 5' RACE reads, yields one record per CDR3 protein. Of around 820,000 distinct CDR3 sequences in the sample, around a quarter were seen once. In addition, the sample was reused for a study of T cells of mothers and their children. That report adds: Maternal samples each gave over 9 million TCR beta CDR3 reads, and child samples approximately 2.8 million each. Slightly higher but non-significant overlap marked related mother-child pairs versus unrelated pairs.

The origin of this receptor is a boy younger than 18 in good health. The sequenced material came from blood. The chain has TRBV6-6 and TRBJ2-2; possibly TRBD2 for D (5 bases). CDR3 residues: CASSYNTRHGELFF. CDR3 coding DNA: TGTGCCAGCAGTTACAACACTAGACACGGGGAGCTGTTCTTT.